Detailed here is one T cell receptor beta chain. The antigen remains undetermined. CDR3 size: 15 residues. CDR1 PRHDT and CDR2 FYEKMQ come from the germline V gene (reference sequence). V was shortened by 0 bases and J by 0 bases, with 7 bases between the two germline ends. Some clones are missing from TCRdb's copy, which holds only in-frame ones; the method was immunoSEQ multiplex PCR. The data hold about 94,000 clones, with more than 85% observed a single time. These data belong to a study of OX40 agonist ivuxolimab in advanced cancers. Findings and limits, study-wide: The investigators did not determine what antigen specificity the expanded peripheral T cells had.

The chain is built from TRBV13 and TRBJ2-3; D remains unclear. The source material was CD4+ or CD8+ T cells sorted from blood, sampled in a trial of the OX40 agonist ivuxolimab. The clonotype was recovered from an adult with an advanced solid tumor such as melanoma, head and neck, liver or kidney cancer. This CDR3 reads CASSLGAASTDTQYF. The CDR3 bases are TGTGCCAGCAGCTTAGGTGCGGCTAGCACAGATACGCAGTATTTT.